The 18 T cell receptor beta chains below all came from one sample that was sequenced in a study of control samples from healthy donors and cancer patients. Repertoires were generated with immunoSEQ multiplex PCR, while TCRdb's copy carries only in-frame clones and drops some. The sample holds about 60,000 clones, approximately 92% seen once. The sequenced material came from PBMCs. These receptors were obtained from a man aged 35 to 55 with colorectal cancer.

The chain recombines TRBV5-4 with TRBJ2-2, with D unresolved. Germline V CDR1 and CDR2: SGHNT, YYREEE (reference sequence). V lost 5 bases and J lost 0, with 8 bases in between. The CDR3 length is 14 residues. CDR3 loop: CASRLDTNTGELFF. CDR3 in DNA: TGTGCCAGCAGGCTCGACACGAACACCGGGGAGCTGTTTTTT.

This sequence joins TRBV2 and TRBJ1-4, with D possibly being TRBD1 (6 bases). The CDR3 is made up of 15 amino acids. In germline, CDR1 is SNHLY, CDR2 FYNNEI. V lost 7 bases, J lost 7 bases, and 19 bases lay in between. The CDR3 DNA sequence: TGTGCCAGCACTACCCCCACACAAGGGGGTGAAAAACTGTTTTTT. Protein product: CASTTPTQGGEKLFF. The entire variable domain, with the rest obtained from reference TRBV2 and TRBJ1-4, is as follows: EPEVTQTPSHQVTQMGQEVILRCVPISNHLYFYWYRQILGQKVEFLVSFYNNEISEKSEIFDDQFSVERPDGSNFTLKIRSTKLEDSAMYFCASTTPTQGGEKLFFGSGTQLSVL.

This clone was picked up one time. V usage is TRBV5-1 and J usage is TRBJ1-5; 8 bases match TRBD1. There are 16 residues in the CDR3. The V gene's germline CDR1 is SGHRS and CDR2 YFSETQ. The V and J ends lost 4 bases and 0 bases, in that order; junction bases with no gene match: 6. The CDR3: CASSPAGTGSNQPQHF. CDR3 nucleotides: TGCGCCAGCAGCCCTGCCGGGACAGGTAGCAATCAGCCCCAGCATTTT. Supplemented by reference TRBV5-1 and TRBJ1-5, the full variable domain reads KAGVTQTPRYLIKTRGQQVTLSCSPISGHRSVSWYQQTPGQGLQFLFEYFSETQRNKGNFPGRFSGRQFSNSRSEMNVSTLELGDSALYLCASSPAGTGSNQPQHFGDGTRLSIL.

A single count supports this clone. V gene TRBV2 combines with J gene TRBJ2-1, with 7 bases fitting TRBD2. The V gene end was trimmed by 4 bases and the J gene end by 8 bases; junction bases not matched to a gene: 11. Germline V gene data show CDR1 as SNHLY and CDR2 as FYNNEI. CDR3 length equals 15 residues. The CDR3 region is CASSGYGGTVDEQFF. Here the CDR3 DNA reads TGTGCCAGCAGTGGATACGGGGGGACCGTCGATGAGCAGTTCTTC.

The CDR3 reads CAWSFRASNEKLFF. For the CDR3, the DNA is TGTGCCTGGAGTTTCAGGGCCTCTAATGAAAAACTGTTTTTT. The gene calls are TRBV30 and TRBJ1-4; tentatively, D is TRBD1 (5 bases). The ends were cut back, 2 bases at V and 3 bases at J, with 10 bases in the middle. Germline-derived CDR1 and CDR2 are GTSNPN and SVGIG (reference sequence). CDR3 length: 14 residues.

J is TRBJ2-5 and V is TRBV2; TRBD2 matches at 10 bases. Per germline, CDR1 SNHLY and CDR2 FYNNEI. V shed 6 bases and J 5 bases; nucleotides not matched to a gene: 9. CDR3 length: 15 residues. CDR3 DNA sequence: TGTGCCAGCAGAAGCGGGGGGGCGATGGCGGAGACCCAGTACTTC. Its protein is CASRSGGAMAETQYF.

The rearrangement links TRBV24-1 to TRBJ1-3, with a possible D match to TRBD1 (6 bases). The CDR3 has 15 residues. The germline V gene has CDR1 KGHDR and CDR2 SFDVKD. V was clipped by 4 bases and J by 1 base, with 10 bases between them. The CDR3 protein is CATSEQGGSGNTIYF. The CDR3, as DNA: TGTGCCACCAGTGAACAGGGAGGTTCTGGAAACACCATATATTTT.

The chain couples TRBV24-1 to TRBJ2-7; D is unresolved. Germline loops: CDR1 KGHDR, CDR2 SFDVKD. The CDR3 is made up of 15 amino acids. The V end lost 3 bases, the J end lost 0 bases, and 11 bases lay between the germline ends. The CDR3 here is CATSDGASSSYEQYF. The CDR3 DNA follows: TGTGCCACCAGTGATGGTGCTTCGAGCTCCTACGAGCAGTACTTC.

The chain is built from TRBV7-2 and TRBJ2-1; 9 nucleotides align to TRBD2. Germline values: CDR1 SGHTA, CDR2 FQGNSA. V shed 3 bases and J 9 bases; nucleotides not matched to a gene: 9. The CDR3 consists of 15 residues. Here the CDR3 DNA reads TGTGCCAGCAGCTTCGGGCTAGCGGGGAACACTGAGCAGTTCTTC. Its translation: CASSFGLAGNTEQFF.

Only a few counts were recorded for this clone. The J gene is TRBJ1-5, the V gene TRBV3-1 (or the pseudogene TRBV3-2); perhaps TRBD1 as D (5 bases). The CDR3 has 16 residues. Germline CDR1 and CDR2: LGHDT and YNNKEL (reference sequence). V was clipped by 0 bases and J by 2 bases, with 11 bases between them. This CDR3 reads CASSQEQGAGNQPQHF. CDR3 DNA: TGTGCCAGCAGCCAAGAACAAGGGGCTGGCAATCAGCCCCAGCATTTT.

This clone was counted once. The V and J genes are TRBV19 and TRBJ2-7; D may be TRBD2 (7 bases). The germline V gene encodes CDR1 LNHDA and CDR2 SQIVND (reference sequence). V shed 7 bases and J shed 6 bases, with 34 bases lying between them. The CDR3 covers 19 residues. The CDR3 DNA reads TGTGCCAGTACCCAAGGCGGGCGTGGCAGGGGAGGGTTAAGTGGCGAGCAGTACTTC. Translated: CASTQGGRGRGGLSGEQYF.

Written as DNA, the CDR3 is TGTGCCAGCAGCTCTAGCGGGGGGGGTGATACGCAGTATTTT. Its protein product is CASSSSGGGDTQYF. The J gene is TRBJ2-3, the V gene TRBV7-8; TRBD2 aligns across 12 bases. The germline CDR1 and CDR2 sequences are SGHVS and FQNEAQ. The length of the CDR3 is 14 residues. The V and J ends lost 4 bases and 6 bases, in that order; junction bases with no gene match: 2.

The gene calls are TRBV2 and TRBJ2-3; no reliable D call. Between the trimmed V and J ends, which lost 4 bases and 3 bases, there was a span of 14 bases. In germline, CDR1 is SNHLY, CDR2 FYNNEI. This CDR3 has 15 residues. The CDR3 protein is CASSVGSSGTDTQYF. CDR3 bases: TGTGCCAGCAGTGTTGGATCCTCTGGTACAGATACGCAGTATTTT. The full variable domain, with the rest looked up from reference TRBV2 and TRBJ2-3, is EPEVTQTPSHQVTQMGQEVILRCVPISNHLYFYWYRQILGQKVEFLVSFYNNEISEKSEIFDDQFSVERPDGSNFTLKIRSTKLEDSAMYFCASSVGSSGTDTQYFGPGTRLTVL.

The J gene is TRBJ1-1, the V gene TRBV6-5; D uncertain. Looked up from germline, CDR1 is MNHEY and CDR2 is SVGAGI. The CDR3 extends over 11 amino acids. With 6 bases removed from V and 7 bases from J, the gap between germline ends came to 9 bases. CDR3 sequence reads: CASSRVGEAFF. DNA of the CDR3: TGTGCCAGCAGCCGAGTTGGTGAAGCTTTCTTT.

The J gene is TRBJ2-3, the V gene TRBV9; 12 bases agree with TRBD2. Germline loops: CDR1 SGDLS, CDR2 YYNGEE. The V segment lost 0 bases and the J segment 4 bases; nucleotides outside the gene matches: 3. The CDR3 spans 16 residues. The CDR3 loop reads CASSVDLAGGADTQYF. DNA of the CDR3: TGTGCCAGCAGCGTAGATCTAGCGGGGGGGGCAGATACGCAGTATTTT.

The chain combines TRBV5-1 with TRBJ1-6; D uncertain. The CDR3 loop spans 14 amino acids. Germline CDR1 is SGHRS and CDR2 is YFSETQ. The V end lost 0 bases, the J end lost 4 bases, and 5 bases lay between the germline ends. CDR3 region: CASSLEGYNSPLHF. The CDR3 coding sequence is TGCGCCAGCAGCTTGGAGGGTTATAATTCACCCCTCCACTTT. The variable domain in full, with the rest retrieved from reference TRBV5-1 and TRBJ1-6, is KAGVTQTPRYLIKTRGQQVTLSCSPISGHRSVSWYQQTPGQGLQFLFEYFSETQRNKGNFPGRFSGRQFSNSRSEMNVSTLELGDSALYLCASSLEGYNSPLHFGNGTRLTVT.

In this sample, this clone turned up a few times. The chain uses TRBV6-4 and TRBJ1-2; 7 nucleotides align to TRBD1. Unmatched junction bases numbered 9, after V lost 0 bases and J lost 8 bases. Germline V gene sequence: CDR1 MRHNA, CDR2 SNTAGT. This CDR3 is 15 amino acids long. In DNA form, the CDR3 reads TGTGCCAGCAGTGACTCCCCAGGGGGAGTAGAGGGCTACACCTTC. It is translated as CASSDSPGGVEGYTF.

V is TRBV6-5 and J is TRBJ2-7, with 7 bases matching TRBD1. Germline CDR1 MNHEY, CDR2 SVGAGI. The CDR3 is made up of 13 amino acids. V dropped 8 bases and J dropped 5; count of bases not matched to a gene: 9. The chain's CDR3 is CASRRQGSHEQYF. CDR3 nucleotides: TGTGCCAGCCGCCGACAGGGTTCCCACGAGCAGTACTTC.